This TCR beta chain emerged from a study of cytomegalovirus exposure and HLA in healthy donors. Study-level results: Earlier analysis looked at TCR beta V segments, and most were productive about 87% or about 30% of the time. V- and J-gene trimming of TCR beta was linked (in a later analysis) to a missense DCLRE1C variant.

Germline values: CDR1 SGHVS, CDR2 FQNEAQ. This CDR3 contains 18 residues. V dropped 2 bases and J dropped 0; count of bases not matched to a gene: 9. Points on this clone: No antigen is known for it.

Unrecorded for this donor was the CMV serostatus. PCR amplification relied on 60 Vbeta primers (plus 13 Jbeta primers). The repertoire was sequenced with immunoSEQ multiplex PCR; TCRdb's copy has only in-frame clones and lacks some. The sample contains 60,000 to 85,000 clones, 74% of which appear only once. The genes are TRBV7-8 and TRBJ1-5; 8 bases align to TRBD1. Sequencing was performed on PBMCs. This clonotype was obtained from a human donor in good health. The CDR3: CASSLLWDRYYSNQPQHF. Here the CDR3 DNA reads TGTGCCAGCAGCTTACTATGGGACAGGTACTATAGCAATCAGCCCCAGCATTTT. Full variable domain (remainder filled in from reference TRBV7-8 and TRBJ1-5): GAGVSQSPRYKVAKRGQDVALRCDPISGHVSLFWYQQALGQGPEFLTYFQNEAQLDKSGLPSDRFFAERPEGSVSTLKIQRTQQEDSAVYLCASSLLWDRYYSNQPQHFGDGTRLSIL.